Below, one T cell receptor beta chain is given with its context. Its antigen is not identified. The entry originates in a study of T cell responses to AZD1222 COVID-19 vaccine. Whole-study results and caveats: There were vaccine-associated CD4 TCRs across spike, dominant at 160-218 and 743-854. Donors skewed white British and female; clonal diversity was possibly underestimated. Repertoires in all cases were sampled only once the peak T cell response had passed.

Clones were read by immunoSEQ multiplex PCR, and TCRdb kept only the in-frame ones, dropping some. The repertoire holds under 150,000 clones, with under 95% as singletons. Germline loops: CDR1 MNHEY, CDR2 SVGEGT. This CDR3 has 14 residues. Deletions cut 0 bases from V and 5 bases from J, with 11 bases between. This sequence originates from an adult in good health. The rearrangement joins TRBV6-2 or TRBV6-3 to TRBJ2-7; tentatively, D is TRBD2 (6 bases). Sequencing used peripheral blood, obtained on day 0 of AZD1222 vaccination. For the CDR3, the DNA is TGTGCCAGCAGTTACTCGGGGGGTTCCAACGAGCAGTACTTC. This encodes CASSYSGGSNEQYF.